This record looks at one T cell receptor (beta chain) sequence and its context. Its antigen is as yet unknown. Germline assignment: CDR1 MDHEN and CDR2 SYDVKM. The germline V and J ends were trimmed by 2 bases and 0 bases, with 5 bases remaining between them. This CDR3 comprises 14 residues. The source of the sample is a study of T cells in localized non-small cell lung cancer. Study conclusions and caveats: For the top 100 tumor clones, a median roughly 56 also appeared in adjacent lung.

Some clones are missing from TCRdb's copy, which holds only in-frame ones; the method was immunoSEQ multiplex PCR. In the table there are around 30,000 clones, around four fifths of which are singletons. This chain links TRBV28 with TRBJ1-3; D is unclear. The sequence was collected from a male donor at least 60 years old with stage III squamous cell lung carcinoma. The source material was peripheral blood, sampled before any cancer treatment. CDR3: CASSLAYSGNTIYF. In nucleotides, the CDR3 is TGTGCCAGCAGTTTAGCCTACTCTGGAAACACCATATATTTT. Based on the CDR3 plus reference TRBV28 and TRBJ1-3, the full variable domain is DVKVTQSSRYLVKRTGEKVFLECVQDMDHENMFWYRQDPGLGLRLIYFSYDVKMKEKGDIPEGYSVSREKKERFSLILESASTNQTSMYLCASSLAYSGNTIYFGEGSWLTVV.